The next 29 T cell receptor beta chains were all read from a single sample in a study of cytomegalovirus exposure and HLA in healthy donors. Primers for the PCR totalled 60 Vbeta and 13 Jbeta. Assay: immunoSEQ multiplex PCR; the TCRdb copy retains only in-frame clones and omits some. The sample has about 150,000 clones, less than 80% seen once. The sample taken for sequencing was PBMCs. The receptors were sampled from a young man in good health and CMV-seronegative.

The CDR3 DNA sequence: TGTGCCAGCAGCTTGCGCGGGGCTGGGGCCAACGTCCTGACTTTC. This sequence encodes CASSLRGAGANVLTF. The chain links TRBV5-6 to TRBJ2-6; TRBD2 is a possible D gene (6 bases). The CDR3 is made up of 15 amino acids. Germline V CDR1 and CDR2: SGHDT, YYEEEE. Trimming took off 1 base at V and 2 bases at J, with 7 bases between the two ends.

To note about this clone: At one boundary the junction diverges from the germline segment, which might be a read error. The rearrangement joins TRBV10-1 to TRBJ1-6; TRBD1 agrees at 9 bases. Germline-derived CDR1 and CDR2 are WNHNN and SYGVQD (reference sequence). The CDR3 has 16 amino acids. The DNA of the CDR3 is TGCGCCAGCACTGCGGACAGGGGCGAGAGTAATTCACCCCTCAACTTT. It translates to CASTADRGESNSPLNF.

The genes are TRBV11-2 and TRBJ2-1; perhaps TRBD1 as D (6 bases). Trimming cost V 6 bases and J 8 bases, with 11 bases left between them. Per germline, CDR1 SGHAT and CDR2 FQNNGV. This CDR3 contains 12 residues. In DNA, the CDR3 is TGTGCCAGCAGACAGGGTTCCGATGAGCAGTTCTTC. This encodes CASRQGSDEQFF.

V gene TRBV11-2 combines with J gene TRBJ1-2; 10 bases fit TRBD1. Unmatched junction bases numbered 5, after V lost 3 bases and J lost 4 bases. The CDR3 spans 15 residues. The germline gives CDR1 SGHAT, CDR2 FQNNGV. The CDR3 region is CASSFGQGGRYGYTF. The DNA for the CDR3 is TGTGCCAGCAGCTTCGGACAGGGGGGACGCTATGGCTACACCTTC.

CDR3 sequence (DNA): TGTGCCAGCAGCGGGGGGGGACGGAACGAGCAGTACTTC. Amino acid sequence: CASSGGGRNEQYF. The V and J genes are TRBV9 and TRBJ2-7, with 7 bases that match TRBD2. Germline V gene sequence: CDR1 SGDLS, CDR2 YYNGEE. The CDR3 covers 13 residues. Trimming removed 3 bases from V and 5 bases from J; junction bases left unmatched: 5.

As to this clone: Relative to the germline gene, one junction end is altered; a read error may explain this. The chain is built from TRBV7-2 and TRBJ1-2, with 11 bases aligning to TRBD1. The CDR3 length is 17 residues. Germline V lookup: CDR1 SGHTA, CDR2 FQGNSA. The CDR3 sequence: CASSSTRTGTGGNGYPF. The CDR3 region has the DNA TGTGCCAGCAGCTCGACGAGAACCGGGACAGGGGGTAATGGCTACCCCTTC.

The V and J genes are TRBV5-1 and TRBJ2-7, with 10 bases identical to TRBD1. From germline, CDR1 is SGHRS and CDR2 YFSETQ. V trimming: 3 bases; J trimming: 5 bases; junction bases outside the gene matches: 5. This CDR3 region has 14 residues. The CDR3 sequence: CASSSIGQGDEQYF. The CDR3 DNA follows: TGCGCCAGCAGCTCGATCGGACAGGGGGACGAGCAGTACTTC.

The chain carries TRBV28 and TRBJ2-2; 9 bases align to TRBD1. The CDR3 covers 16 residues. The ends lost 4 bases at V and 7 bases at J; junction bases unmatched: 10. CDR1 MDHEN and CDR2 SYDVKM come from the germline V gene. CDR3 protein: CASSSRDREVIGELFF. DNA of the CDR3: TGTGCCAGCAGTTCCCGGGACAGGGAGGTTATCGGGGAGCTGTTTTTT.

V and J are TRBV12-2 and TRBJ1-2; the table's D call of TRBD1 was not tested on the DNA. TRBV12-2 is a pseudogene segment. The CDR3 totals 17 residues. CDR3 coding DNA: TGTGCAAGTCGCTTTAACACCCGGGACAGGGTACCGCGGGGCTACACCTTC. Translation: CASRFNTRDRVPRGYTF.

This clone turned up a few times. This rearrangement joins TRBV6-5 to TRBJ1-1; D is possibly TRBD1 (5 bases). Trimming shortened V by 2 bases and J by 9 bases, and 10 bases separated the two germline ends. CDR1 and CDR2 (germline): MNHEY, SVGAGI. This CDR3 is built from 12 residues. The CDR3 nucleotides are TGTGCCAGCAGTTACGGGGGGGGAAAAGCTTTCTTT. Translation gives CASSYGGGKAFF.

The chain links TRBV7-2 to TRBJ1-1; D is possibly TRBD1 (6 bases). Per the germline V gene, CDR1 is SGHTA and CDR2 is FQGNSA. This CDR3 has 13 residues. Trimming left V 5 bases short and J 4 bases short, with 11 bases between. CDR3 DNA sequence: TGTGCCAGCAGCCCACAGGGTGGCACTGAAGCTTTCTTT. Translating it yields CASSPQGGTEAFF.

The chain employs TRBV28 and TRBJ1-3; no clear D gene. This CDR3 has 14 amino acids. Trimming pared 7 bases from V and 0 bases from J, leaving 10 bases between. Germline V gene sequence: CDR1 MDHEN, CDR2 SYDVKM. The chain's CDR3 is CASTTISSGNTIYF. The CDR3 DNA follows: TGTGCCAGCACAACGATCAGCTCTGGAAACACCATATATTTT.

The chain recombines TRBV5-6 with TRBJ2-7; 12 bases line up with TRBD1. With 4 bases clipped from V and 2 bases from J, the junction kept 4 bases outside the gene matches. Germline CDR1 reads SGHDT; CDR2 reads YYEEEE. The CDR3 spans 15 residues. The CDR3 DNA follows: TGTGCCAGCAGCCCCCGGGACAGGGGGCCCTACGAGCAGTACTTC. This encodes CASSPRDRGPYEQYF.

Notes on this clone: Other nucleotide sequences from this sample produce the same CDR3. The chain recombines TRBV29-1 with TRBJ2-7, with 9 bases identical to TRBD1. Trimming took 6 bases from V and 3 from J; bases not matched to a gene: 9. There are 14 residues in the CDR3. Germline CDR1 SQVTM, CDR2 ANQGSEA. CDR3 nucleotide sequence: TGCAGCGTGCGGACAGGGGTAAGTTGCTACGAGCAGTACTTC. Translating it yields CSVRTGVSCYEQYF.

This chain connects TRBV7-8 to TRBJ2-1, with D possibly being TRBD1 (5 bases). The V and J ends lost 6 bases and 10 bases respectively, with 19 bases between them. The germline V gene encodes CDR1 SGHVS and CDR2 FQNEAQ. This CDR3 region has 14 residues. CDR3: CASSSYLRAQEQFF. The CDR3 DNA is TGTGCCAGCAGTAGTTATCTCAGGGCGCAGGAGCAGTTCTTC.

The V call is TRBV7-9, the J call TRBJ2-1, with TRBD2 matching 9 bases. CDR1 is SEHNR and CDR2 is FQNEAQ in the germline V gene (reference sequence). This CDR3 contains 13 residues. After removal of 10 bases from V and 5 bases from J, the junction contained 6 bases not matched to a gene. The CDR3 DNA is TGTGCCACCGCGGGGGGGCCTAACAATGAGCAGTTCTTC. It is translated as CATAGGPNNEQFF. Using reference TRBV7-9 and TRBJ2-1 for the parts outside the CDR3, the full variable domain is DTGVSQNPRHKITKRGQNVTFRCDPISEHNRLYWYRQTLGQGPEFLTYFQNEAQLEKSRLLSDRFSAERPKGSFSTLEIQRTEQGDSAMYLCATAGGPNNEQFFGPGTRLTVL.

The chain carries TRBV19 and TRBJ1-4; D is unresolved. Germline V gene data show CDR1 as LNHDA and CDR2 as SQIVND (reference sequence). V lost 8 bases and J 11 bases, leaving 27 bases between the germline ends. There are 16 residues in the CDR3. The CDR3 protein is CASSTTGETHLGKLFF. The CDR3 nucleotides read TGTGCCAGTTCCACGACGGGAGAAACTCACTTGGGGAAACTGTTTTTT. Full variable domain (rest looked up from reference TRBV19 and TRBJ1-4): DGGITQSPKYLFRKEGQNVTLSCEQNLNHDAMYWYRQDPGQGLRLIYYSQIVNDFQKGDIAEGYSVSREKKESFPLTVTSAQKNPTAFYLCASSTTGETHLGKLFFGSGTQLSVL.

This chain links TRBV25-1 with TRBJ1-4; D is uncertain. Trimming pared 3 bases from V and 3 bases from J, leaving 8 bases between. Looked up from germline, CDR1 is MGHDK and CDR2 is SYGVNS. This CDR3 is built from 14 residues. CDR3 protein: CASSDPGANEKLFF. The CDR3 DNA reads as TGTGCCAGCAGTGACCCGGGTGCTAATGAAAAACTGTTTTTT. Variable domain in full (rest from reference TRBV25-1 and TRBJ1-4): EADIYQTPRYLVIGTGKKITLECSQTMGHDKMYWYQQDPGMELHLIHYSYGVNSTEKGDLSSESTVSRIRTEHFPLTLESARPSHTSQYLCASSDPGANEKLFFGSGTQLSVL.

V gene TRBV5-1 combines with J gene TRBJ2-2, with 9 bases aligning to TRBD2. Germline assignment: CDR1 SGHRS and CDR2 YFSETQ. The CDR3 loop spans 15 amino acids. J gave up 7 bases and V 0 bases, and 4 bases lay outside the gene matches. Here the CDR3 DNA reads TGCGCCAGCAGCTTGGTAGCGGGGGACGGCGGGGAGCTGTTTTTT. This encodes CASSLVAGDGGELFF.

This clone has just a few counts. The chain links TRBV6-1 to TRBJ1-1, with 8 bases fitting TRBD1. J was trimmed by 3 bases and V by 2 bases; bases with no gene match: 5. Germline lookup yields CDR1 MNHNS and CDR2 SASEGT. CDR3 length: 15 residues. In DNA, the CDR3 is TGTGCCAGCAGTGAAAACAGGGGGTGGGACACTGAAGCTTTCTTT. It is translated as CASSENRGWDTEAFF.

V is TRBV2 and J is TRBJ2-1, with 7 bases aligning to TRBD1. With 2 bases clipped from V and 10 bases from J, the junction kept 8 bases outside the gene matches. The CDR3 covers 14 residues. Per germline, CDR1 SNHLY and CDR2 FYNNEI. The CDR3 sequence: CASSEKGAIMEQFF. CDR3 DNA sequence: TGTGCCAGCAGTGAAAAGGGGGCCATCATGGAGCAGTTCTTC. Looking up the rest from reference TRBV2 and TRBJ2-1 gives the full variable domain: EPEVTQTPSHQVTQMGQEVILRCVPISNHLYFYWYRQILGQKVEFLVSFYNNEISEKSEIFDDQFSVERPDGSNFTLKIRSTKLEDSAMYFCASSEKGAIMEQFFGPGTRLTVL.

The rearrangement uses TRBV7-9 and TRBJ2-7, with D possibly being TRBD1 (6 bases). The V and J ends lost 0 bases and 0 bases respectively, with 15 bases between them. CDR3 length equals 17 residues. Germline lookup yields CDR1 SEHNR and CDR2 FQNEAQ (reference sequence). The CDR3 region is CASSLALQTGTSYEQYF. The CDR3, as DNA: TGTGCCAGCAGCTTAGCCCTCCAGACAGGAACCTCCTACGAGCAGTACTTC.

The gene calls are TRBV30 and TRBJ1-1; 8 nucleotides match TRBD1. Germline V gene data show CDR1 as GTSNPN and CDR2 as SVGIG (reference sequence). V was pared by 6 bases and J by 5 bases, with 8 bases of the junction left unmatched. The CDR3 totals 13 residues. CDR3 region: CACSDRGYTEAFF. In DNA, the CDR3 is TGTGCCTGTAGCGACAGGGGTTATACTGAAGCTTTCTTT. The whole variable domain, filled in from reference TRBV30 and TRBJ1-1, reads SQTIHQWPATLVQPVGSPLSLECTVEGTSNPNLYWYRQAAGRGLQLLFYSVGIGQISSEVPQNLSASRPQDRQFILSSKKLLLSDSGFYLCACSDRGYTEAFFGQGTRLTVV.

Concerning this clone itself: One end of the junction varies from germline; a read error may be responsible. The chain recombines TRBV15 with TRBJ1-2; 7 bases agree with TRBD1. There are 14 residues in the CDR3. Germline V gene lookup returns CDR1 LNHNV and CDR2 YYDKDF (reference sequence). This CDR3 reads CATSSYRGNYGYPF. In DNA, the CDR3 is TGTGCCACCAGCAGTTACAGGGGTAACTATGGCTACCCCTTC.

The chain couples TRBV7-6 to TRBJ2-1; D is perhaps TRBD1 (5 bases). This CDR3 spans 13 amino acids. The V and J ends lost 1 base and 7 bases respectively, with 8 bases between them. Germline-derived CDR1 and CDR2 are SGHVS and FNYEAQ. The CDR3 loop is CASSLGPGNEQFF. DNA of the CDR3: TGTGCCAGCAGCTTAGGACCAGGGAATGAGCAGTTCTTC.

The CDR3 region is CASSLATGLGFNEQFF. CDR3 in DNA: TGCGCCAGCAGCTTGGCTACGGGACTAGGGTTCAATGAGCAGTTCTTC. The chain joins TRBV5-1 to TRBJ2-1; TRBD2 matches at 8 bases. The V segment lost 0 bases and the J segment 6 bases; nucleotides outside the gene matches: 8. This CDR3 is built from 16 residues. CDR1 and CDR2 from the germline V gene are SGHRS and YFSETQ.

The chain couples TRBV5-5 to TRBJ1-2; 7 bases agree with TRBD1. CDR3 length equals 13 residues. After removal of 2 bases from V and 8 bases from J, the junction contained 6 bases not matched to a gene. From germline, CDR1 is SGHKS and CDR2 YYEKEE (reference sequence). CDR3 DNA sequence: TGTGCCAGCAGCTTCATAAGGGGGCAGGGCTACACCTTC. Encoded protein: CASSFIRGQGYTF.

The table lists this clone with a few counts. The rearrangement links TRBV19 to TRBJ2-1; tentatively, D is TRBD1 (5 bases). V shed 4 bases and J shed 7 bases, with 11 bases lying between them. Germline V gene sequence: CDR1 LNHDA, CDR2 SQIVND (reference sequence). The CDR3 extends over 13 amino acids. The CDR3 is CASSTTVGNEQFF. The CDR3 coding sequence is TGTGCCAGTAGTACGACAGTAGGTAATGAGCAGTTCTTC.

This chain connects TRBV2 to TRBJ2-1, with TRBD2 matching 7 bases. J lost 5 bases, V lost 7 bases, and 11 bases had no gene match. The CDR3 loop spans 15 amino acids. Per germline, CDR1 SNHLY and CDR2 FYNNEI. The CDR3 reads CASTSGTKSDNEQFF. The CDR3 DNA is TGTGCCAGCACCTCCGGGACTAAGTCAGACAATGAGCAGTTCTTC.